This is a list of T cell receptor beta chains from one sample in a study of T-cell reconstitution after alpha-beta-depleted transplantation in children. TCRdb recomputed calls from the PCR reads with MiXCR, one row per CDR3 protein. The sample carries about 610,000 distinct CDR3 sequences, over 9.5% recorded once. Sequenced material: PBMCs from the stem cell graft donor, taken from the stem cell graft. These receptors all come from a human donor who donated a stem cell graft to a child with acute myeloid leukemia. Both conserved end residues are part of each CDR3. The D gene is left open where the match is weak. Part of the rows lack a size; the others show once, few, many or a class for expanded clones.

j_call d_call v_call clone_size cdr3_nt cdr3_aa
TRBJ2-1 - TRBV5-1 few TGCGCCAGCGCGAGGGAATTTAGAAATGAGCAGTTCTTC CASAREFRNEQFF
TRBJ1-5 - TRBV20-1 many TGCAGTGCTATGACCCCTCAGGGGAAGGCGCAGCCCCAGCATTTT CSAMTPQGKAQPQHF
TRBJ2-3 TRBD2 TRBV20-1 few TGCAGTGCTACCACTAGCGGGAGCGATACGCAGTATTTT CSATTSGSDTQYF
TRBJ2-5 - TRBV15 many TGTGCCACCAGCAGAGATCTAGAGACCCAGTACTTC CATSRDLETQYF
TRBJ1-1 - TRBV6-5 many TGTGCCAGCAGTACGGGACTCTCCTTTGAAGCTTTCTTT CASSTGLSFEAFF
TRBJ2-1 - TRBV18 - TGTGCCAGCTCCCCCGGGGTAGCGGCATACAATGAGCAGTTCTTC CASSPGVAAYNEQFF
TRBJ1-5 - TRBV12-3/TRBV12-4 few TGTGCCAGCAAGTGGGGGGGGGCAAGCAATCAGCCCCAGCATTTT CASKWGGASNQPQHF
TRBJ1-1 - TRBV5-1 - TGCGCCAGCAGCCGACAGCCCGGGGGGGCTGAAGCTTTCTTT CASSRQPGGAEAFF
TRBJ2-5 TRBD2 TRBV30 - TGTGCCTGGAGTGCCATAAGACTAGCGGGAGGGCTGCATGAGACCCAGTACTTC CAWSAIRLAGGLHETQYF
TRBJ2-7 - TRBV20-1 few TGCAGTGCTAGAAACAGGAATTTCTACGAGCAGTACTTC CSARNRNFYEQYF
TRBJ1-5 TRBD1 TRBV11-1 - TGTGCCAGCAGCTTAGATGGGAGTACAGGGGTCGGGAGCAACAATCAGCCCCAGCATTTT CASSLDGSTGVGSNNQPQHF
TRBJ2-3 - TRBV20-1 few TGCAGTGCTAGAGAACGGGGCAGACTCTCTACGCAGTATTTT CSARERGRLSTQYF
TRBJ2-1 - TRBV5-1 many TGCGCCAGCAGCTTGGGGAGTGAGCAGTTCTTC CASSLGSEQFF
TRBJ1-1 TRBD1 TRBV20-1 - TGCAGTGCTACTGACAGGGGGCTCTCGGACACTGAAGCTTTCTTT CSATDRGLSDTEAFF
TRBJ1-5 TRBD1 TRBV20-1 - TGCAGTGCTAGCTGGCCGGGACAGAGCAATCAGCCCCAGCATTTT CSASWPGQSNQPQHF
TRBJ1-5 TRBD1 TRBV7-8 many TGTGCCAGCAGCTTAGTGGCTACAGGGGGTTATAGCAATCAGCCCCAGCATTTT CASSLVATGGYSNQPQHF
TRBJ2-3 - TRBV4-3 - TGCGCCAGCAGCCAGGAGACCCGCACAGATACGCAGTATTTT CASSQETRTDTQYF
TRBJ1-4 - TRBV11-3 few TGTGCCAGCAGCCTCCGGTGGATCAGAGGAAAACTGTTTTTT CASSLRWIRGKLFF
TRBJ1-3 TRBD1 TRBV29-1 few TGCAGCGTTAAAAAGAGGGGGCGCGGAAACACCATATATTTT CSVKKRGRGNTIYF
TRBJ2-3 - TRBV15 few TGTGCCACCAGCAGAGTGGGCAGGCTCGTAGATACGCAGTATTTT CATSRVGRLVDTQYF
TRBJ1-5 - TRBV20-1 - TGCAGTGCTAGAGATCGAAGTTGGGTCGGCCAGCCCCAGCATTTT CSARDRSWVGQPQHF
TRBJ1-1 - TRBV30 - TGTGCCTGGAGTCGAAGCACTGAAGCTTTCTTT CAWSRSTEAFF
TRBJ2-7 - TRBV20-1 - TGCAGTGCTAGAGGCCCAGCCGCAGAAGACGAGCAGTACTTC CSARGPAAEDEQYF
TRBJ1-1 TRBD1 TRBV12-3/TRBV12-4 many TGTGCCAGCAGCGCCGGGACAGGGAACACTGAAGCTTTCTTT CASSAGTGNTEAFF
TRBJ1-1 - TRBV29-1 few TGCAGCGTTGATGATGAGGTTTCTGAAGCTTTCTTT CSVDDEVSEAFF
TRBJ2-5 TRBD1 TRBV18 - TGTGCCAGCTCACCTGGGACAGACTTTCAAGAGACCCAGTACTTC CASSPGTDFQETQYF
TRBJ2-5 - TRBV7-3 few TGTGCCAGCAGCTTAAAGCGCGGCGGGAACGGGGAGACCCAGTACTTC CASSLKRGGNGETQYF
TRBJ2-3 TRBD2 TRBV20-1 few TGCAGTGCTAGAGTAGCGGGAAGCACAGATACGCAGTATTTT CSARVAGSTDTQYF
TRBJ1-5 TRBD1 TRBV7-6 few TGTGCCAGCAGCTTAATCCAGGGGGCAAATCAGCCCCAGCATTTT CASSLIQGANQPQHF
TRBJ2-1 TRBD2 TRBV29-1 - TGCAGCACCGGGACTAGCGGGAGTGAGCAGTTCTTC CSTGTSGSEQFF
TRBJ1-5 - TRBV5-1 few TGCGCCAGCAGCTTGGAGGGGCCCAATCAGCCCCAGCATTTT CASSLEGPNQPQHF
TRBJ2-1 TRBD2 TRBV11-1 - TGTGCCAGCCACTCCTCCGGGAGGTCGGATGAGCAGTTCTTC CASHSSGRSDEQFF
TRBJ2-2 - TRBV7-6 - TGTGCCAGCAGCTTAGAGGCAGCGGGCTTTGCGGGGCCCGGGGAGCTGTTTTTT CASSLEAAGFAGPGELFF
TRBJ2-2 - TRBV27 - TGTGCCAGCAGTTTTGGCAGGGTCAACACCGGGGAGCTGTTTTTT CASSFGRVNTGELFF
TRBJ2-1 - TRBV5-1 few TGCGCCAGCAGCCCTAGGGGCGATGGATCCTACAATGAGCAGTTCTTC CASSPRGDGSYNEQFF
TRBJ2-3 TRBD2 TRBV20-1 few TGCAGTGCTATGACTAGCGGGAGGACAGATACGCAGTATTTT CSAMTSGRTDTQYF
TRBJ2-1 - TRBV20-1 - TGCAGTGCACCTGCCGACCCGTACTCCTACAATGAGCAGTTCTTC CSAPADPYSYNEQFF
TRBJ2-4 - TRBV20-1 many TGCAGTGCTAGAGATGGATCAAGGTCCGCGGCCAAAAACATTCAGTACTTC CSARDGSRSAAKNIQYF
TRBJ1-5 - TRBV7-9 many TGTGCCAGCAGCTTAGGAGCGGGGGAGTATCAGCCCCAGCATTTT CASSLGAGEYQPQHF
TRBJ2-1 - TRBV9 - TGTGCCAGCAGCGTAGAGCAGGGCAGGAGCGGTGAGCAGTTCTTC CASSVEQGRSGEQFF
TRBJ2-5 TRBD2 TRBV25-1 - TGTGCCAGCAGCCCTTGGTGGCAGGGAGGGAGCCAAGAGACCCAGTACTTC CASSPWWQGGSQETQYF
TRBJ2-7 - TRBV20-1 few TGCAGTGCTAGGTACTCCTCCTACGAGCAGTACTTC CSARYSSYEQYF
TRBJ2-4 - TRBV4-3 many TGCGCCAGCAGCCAAGAACGAGCGCAGAACATTCAGTACTTC CASSQERAQNIQYF
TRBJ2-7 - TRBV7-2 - TGTGCCAGCAGCTTAGAAGGCCCCCGAGAGCAGTACTTC CASSLEGPREQYF
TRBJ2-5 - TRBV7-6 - TGTGCCAGCAGCTTACAGGTTGACGGTCGGGGGACCCAGTACTTC CASSLQVDGRGTQYF
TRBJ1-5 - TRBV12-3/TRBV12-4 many TGTGCCAGCAGCGGAAGGGCAGGCAATCAGCCCCAGCATTTT CASSGRAGNQPQHF
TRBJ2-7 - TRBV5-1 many TGCGCCAGCACCCTTTGGGGGCAGGGGGGATACGAGCAGTACTTC CASTLWGQGGYEQYF
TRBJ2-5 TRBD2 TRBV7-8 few TGTGCCAGCAGCTTAGGGTTTGGAGGTAGCGGGACCCTCCAAGAGACCCAGTACTTC CASSLGFGGSGTLQETQYF
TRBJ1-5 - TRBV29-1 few TGCAGCGTTGGTGGGGCGGGTAGCAATCAGCCCCAGCATTTT CSVGGAGSNQPQHF
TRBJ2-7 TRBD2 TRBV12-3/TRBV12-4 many TGTGCCAGCAGTTTCGGATCTAGCGGATCCTACGAGCAGTACTTC CASSFGSSGSYEQYF
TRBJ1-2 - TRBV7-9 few TGTGCCAGCAGTCAAAGACAGGACCCCACCGATGGCTACACCTTC CASSQRQDPTDGYTF
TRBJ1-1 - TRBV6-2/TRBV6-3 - TGTGCCAGCAGATCAACAGGGATTCCGGAAGCTTTCTTT CASRSTGIPEAFF
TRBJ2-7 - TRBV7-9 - TGTGCCAGCAGCTTTTCCGGCCTAAACGAGCAGTACTTC CASSFSGLNEQYF
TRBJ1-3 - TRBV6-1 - TGTGCCAGCAGCCCTTCGGGGGGGTCTGGAAACACCATATATTTT CASSPSGGSGNTIYF
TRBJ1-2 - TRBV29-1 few TGCAGCGTTGAAGATCCAGGGGTCACCACCTTC CSVEDPGVTTF